The 23 T cell receptor beta chains listed next were all sequenced from one sample in a study of blood T cell repertoires in COVID-19. Libraries were prepared by immunoSEQ multiplex PCR; TCRdb keeps only in-frame clonotypes and omits some of them. The sample lists roughly 200,000 clones, around 83% seen once, with 4.5% to 5% in the top ten. The specimen sequenced was peripheral blood. Every receptor here comes from an elderly woman with acute or convalescent COVID-19.

The genes are TRBV24-1 and TRBJ2-2; TRBD2 agrees at 14 bases. CDR1 and CDR2 (germline): KGHDR, SFDVKD. The CDR3 covers 19 residues. Trimming cost V 3 bases and J 4 bases; bases outside gene matches: 9. CDR3 DNA sequence: TGTGCCACCAGTGATCCTGGGACTAGCGGGAGCTTGGGCACCGGGGAGCTGTTTTTT. As protein: CATSDPGTSGSLGTGELFF.

The J gene is TRBJ1-1, the V gene TRBV7-2; possibly TRBD1 for D (5 bases). V gave up 0 bases and J gave up 3 bases, with 8 bases separating them. The CDR3 contains 14 residues. The V gene's germline CDR1 is SGHTA and CDR2 FQGNSA. Here the CDR3 reads CASSLARVDTEAFF. For the CDR3, the DNA is TGTGCCAGCAGCTTAGCCAGGGTCGACACTGAAGCTTTCTTT.

The chain carries TRBV9 and TRBJ1-6; 7 bases are shared with TRBD1. From germline, CDR1 is SGDLS and CDR2 YYNGEE. This CDR3 is 16 amino acids long. V was clipped by 0 bases and J by 8 bases; unmatched bases: 8. The CDR3 DNA sequence: TGTGCCAGCAGCGTAGGACGGGACAGCCTGTATTCACCCCTCCACTTT. Amino acid sequence: CASSVGRDSLYSPLHF.

The V gene is TRBV27, the J gene TRBJ2-1, with a possible D match to TRBD1 (8 bases). CDR3 length: 15 residues. V was trimmed by 5 bases and J by 6 bases, leaving 17 bases between them. The germline gives CDR1 MNHEY, CDR2 SMNVEV (reference sequence). The CDR3 is CASSHRTGRGNEQFF. DNA for the CDR3: TGTGCCAGCAGTCACCGGACAGGGAGGGGCAATGAGCAGTTCTTC.

The rearrangement joins TRBV2 to TRBJ2-2, with 7 bases identical to TRBD1. The CDR3 has 15 amino acids. The V and J ends lost 4 bases and 5 bases, in that order; junction bases with no gene match: 7. Germline lookup yields CDR1 SNHLY and CDR2 FYNNEI. The CDR3, as DNA: TGTGCCAGCAGTGCCGGGACAGCTTTAACCGGGGAGCTGTTTTTT. This sequence encodes CASSAGTALTGELFF.

The chain recombines TRBV5-5 with TRBJ1-5; TRBD1 aligns across 7 bases. This CDR3 is 15 amino acids long. Germline CDR1 and CDR2: SGHKS and YYEKEE (reference sequence). V lost 0 bases and J lost 6; bases outside the gene matches: 6. CDR3 sequence: CASSLGGGESQPQHF. DNA of the CDR3: TGTGCCAGCAGCTTGGGAGGGGGCGAGAGTCAGCCCCAGCATTTT.

The chain couples TRBV6-2 or TRBV6-3 to TRBJ2-5, with 7 nucleotides matching TRBD2. Germline values: CDR1 MNHEY, CDR2 SVGEGT. V lost 4 bases, J lost 2 bases, and 4 bases stayed unmatched. CDR3 length: 14 amino acids. DNA for the CDR3: TGTGCCAGCAGTTTGCGGGGGAGTCAAGAGACCCAGTACTTC. Amino acid sequence: CASSLRGSQETQYF.

The genes are TRBV27 and TRBJ2-5; D is possibly TRBD1 (5 bases). The CDR3 totals 12 residues. Trimming pared 4 bases from V and 5 bases from J, leaving 8 bases between. CDR1 is MNHEY and CDR2 is SMNVEV in the germline V gene (reference sequence). The CDR3 protein is CASSSAGETQYF. CDR3 nucleotide sequence: TGTGCCAGCAGTTCGGCAGGGGAGACCCAGTACTTC.

V is TRBV5-1 and J is TRBJ2-1; TRBD1 might be the D (5 bases). This CDR3 comprises 15 residues. The germline CDR1 and CDR2 sequences are SGHRS and YFSETQ. V was trimmed by 0 bases and J by 11 bases, leaving 18 bases between them. CDR3 nucleotide sequence: TGCGCCAGCAGCTTGGTAGCAGGGATAGATTCACAGCAGTTCTTC. It yields the protein CASSLVAGIDSQQFF.

This chain links TRBV7-8 with TRBJ2-7; 9 bases agree with TRBD2. In germline, CDR1 is SGHVS, CDR2 FQNEAQ. The CDR3 spans 14 residues. The V gene end was trimmed by 8 bases and the J gene end by 5 bases; junction bases not matched to a gene: 10. Here the CDR3 reads CASSQAGGPNEQYF. CDR3 bases: TGTGCCAGCTCCCAGGCGGGAGGGCCGAACGAGCAGTACTTC.

The genes are TRBV29-1 and TRBJ1-3, with D tentatively TRBD1 (6 bases). Germline V gives CDR1 SQVTM, CDR2 ANQGSEA. This CDR3 comprises 14 residues. V gave up 8 bases and J gave up 0 bases, with 14 bases separating them. Here the CDR3 DNA reads TGCAGCTTTTCCACAGGGAACTCTGGAAACACCATATATTTT. Translating it yields CSFSTGNSGNTIYF.

The rearrangement links TRBV7-2 to TRBJ1-1; D is unclear. Looked up from germline, CDR1 is SGHTA and CDR2 is FQGNSA. V was pared by 3 bases and J by 5 bases, with 10 bases between. CDR3 length: 13 amino acids. The DNA of the CDR3 is TGTGCCAGCAGCTTCACGGGTTGGACTGAAGCTTTCTTT. It is translated as CASSFTGWTEAFF. The full variable domain, in which reference TRBV7-2 and TRBJ1-1 provide the parts outside the CDR3, is GAGVSQSPSNKVTEKGKDVELRCDPISGHTALYWYRQSLGQGLEFLIYFQGNSAPDKSGLPSDRFSAERTGGSVSTLTIQRTQQEDSAVYLCASSFTGWTEAFFGQGTRLTVV.

V and J are TRBV7-9 and TRBJ1-3; a weak D match, TRBD1 (5 bases). With 2 bases removed from V and 0 bases from J, the gap between germline ends came to 11 bases. This CDR3 contains 16 residues. CDR1 SEHNR and CDR2 FQNEAQ come from the germline V gene (reference sequence). CDR3 sequence (DNA): TGTGCCAGCAGCTTACGGGGGTCTAACTCTGGAAACACCATATATTTT. Translating it yields CASSLRGSNSGNTIYF.

J is TRBJ1-1 and V is TRBV7-8; D is ambiguous. This CDR3 region has 14 residues. The germline V gene has CDR1 SGHVS and CDR2 FQNEAQ. The ends were cut back, 5 bases at V and 2 bases at J, with 12 bases in the middle. The DNA of the CDR3 is TGTGCCAGCAGCCAAAAGAGACAAAACACTGAAGCTTTCTTT. Translated: CASSQKRQNTEAFF.

The chain has TRBV4-1 and TRBJ2-5; 11 bases align to TRBD1. This CDR3 has 16 amino acids. Germline CDR1 and CDR2: MGHRA and YSYEKL. Trimming at V came to 0 bases and at J to 4 bases, leaving 4 bases not matched to a gene. The chain's CDR3 is CASSQDRGTGGETQYF. The CDR3 DNA follows: TGCGCCAGCAGCCAAGATCGGGGGACAGGGGGAGAGACCCAGTACTTC.

In its sample, this clone was seen once. The genes are TRBV28 and TRBJ1-6; unclear D gene. This CDR3 region has 16 residues. Trimming removed 2 bases at V and 5 bases at J, with 13 bases between. Germline V gene sequence: CDR1 MDHEN, CDR2 SYDVKM. CDR3 bases: TGTGCCAGCAGTTTAGCACCGGGTGCTAATAATTCACCCCTCCACTTT. It translates to CASSLAPGANNSPLHF.

V is TRBV25-1 and J is TRBJ2-1; D may be TRBD2 (6 bases). With 6 bases removed from V and 6 bases from J, the gap between germline ends came to 12 bases. The CDR3 has 13 amino acids. Looked up from germline, CDR1 is MGHDK and CDR2 is SYGVNS. The CDR3, as DNA: TGTGCCAGCAGGGGGACTCTCGGCAATGAGCAGTTCTTC. This gives the protein CASRGTLGNEQFF.

The CDR3 nucleotides are TGTGCCAGCAGTTCGACAGCCTCAACTAATGAAAAACTGTTTTTT. Protein: CASSSTASTNEKLFF. This rearrangement joins TRBV28 to TRBJ1-4, with D maybe TRBD1 (5 bases). This CDR3 comprises 15 residues. The germline V gene has CDR1 MDHEN and CDR2 SYDVKM. V lost 4 bases, J lost 0 bases, and 9 bases lay in between.

The chain is built from TRBV6-2 or TRBV6-3 and TRBJ2-3, with TRBD2 matching 7 bases. The CDR3 totals 15 residues. V lost 0 bases, J lost 4 bases, and 4 bases stayed unmatched. CDR1 is MNHEY and CDR2 is SVGEGT in the germline V gene. The CDR3 sequence is CASSYSRGSADTQYF. CDR3 nucleotides: TGTGCCAGCAGTTACTCGCGGGGGAGTGCAGATACGCAGTATTTT.

Only one count was recorded for this clone. This chain uses TRBV28 with TRBJ2-5, with D possibly being TRBD1 (6 bases). The CDR3 consists of 15 residues. Trimming removed 2 bases from V and 3 bases from J, with 13 bases in between. Per germline, CDR1 MDHEN and CDR2 SYDVKM. This CDR3 reads CASSLIRDTEETQYF. Written as DNA, the CDR3 is TGTGCCAGCAGTTTAATACGGGACACTGAAGAGACCCAGTACTTC.

A few counts support this clone. The V and J genes are TRBV19 and TRBJ1-2; D is unresolved. Per the germline V gene, CDR1 is LNHDA and CDR2 is SQIVND (reference sequence). With 8 bases removed from V and 8 bases from J, the gap between germline ends came to 21 bases. The CDR3 sequence is 14 residues long. The CDR3 DNA reads as TGTGCCAGTTCTGGCGGAAACATAGCTAGGGGCTACACCTTC. The encoded protein is CASSGGNIARGYTF.

This sequence joins TRBV4-1 and TRBJ1-5; 7 bases are a match to TRBD1. CDR3 length: 14 amino acids. The V gene end was trimmed by 4 bases and the J gene end by 6 bases; junction bases not matched to a gene: 6. CDR1 MGHRA and CDR2 YSYEKL come from the germline V gene. The CDR3 DNA follows: TGCGCCAGCAGCCCGCGTCCAGGGGGTCAGCCCCAGCATTTT. Translated, it gives CASSPRPGGQPQHF.

This chain's CDR3 is CASSVAVSGLHEQYF. The CDR3 DNA reads TGTGCCAGCAGCGTAGCTGTTAGCGGGCTTCACGAGCAGTACTTC. The gene calls are TRBV9 and TRBJ2-7, with 7 bases identical to TRBD2. Germline V gene sequence: CDR1 SGDLS, CDR2 YYNGEE. This CDR3 has 15 amino acids. Trimming cost V 0 bases and J 5 bases; bases outside gene matches: 8.